Listed below are T cell receptor beta chains from one sample, sequenced in a study of brain T cells in children with intractable seizures. Clones were sequenced by immunoSEQ multiplex PCR, and TCRdb holds only the in-frame ones, with some missing. The sample carries 340,000 or so clones, roughly 92% recorded once. The sequences come from peripheral blood, collected roughly 5 months after surgery. These receptors came from a boy younger than two with tuberous sclerosis and intractable seizures. Each CDR3 is given with its conserved first and last residue. A D gene is named only where the DNA matches it firmly.

D gene: .; V gene: TRBV19; CDR3 length: 13; J gene: TRBJ1-1; CDR3 DNA: TGTGCCAGTAGTTTTACAGAAAAAACTGAAGCTTTCTTT; CDR3 protein: CASSFTEKTEAFF
D gene: TRBD1; V gene: TRBV27; CDR3 length: 15; J gene: TRBJ2-1; CDR3 DNA: TGTGCCAGCAGAATCCCCGGGACAGGTTACAATGAGCAGTTCTTC; CDR3 protein: CASRIPGTGYNEQFF
D gene: TRBD2; V gene: TRBV6-1; CDR3 length: 15; J gene: TRBJ2-5; CDR3 DNA: TGTGCCAGCAGTGAGGGACTAGCGTGGCAAGAGACCCAGTACTTC; CDR3 protein: CASSEGLAWQETQYF
D gene: TRBD2; V gene: TRBV2; CDR3 length: 14; J gene: TRBJ2-3; CDR3 DNA: TGTGCCAGCACGGAGCTAGCGGGAGTAGATACGCAGTATTTT; CDR3 protein: CASTELAGVDTQYF
D gene: .; V gene: TRBV10-3; CDR3 length: 15; J gene: TRBJ1-2; CDR3 DNA: TGTGCCATCAGTGAATTATGGGTTGGGGGCTATGGCTACACCTTC; CDR3 protein: CAISELWVGGYGYTF
D gene: TRBD1; V gene: TRBV4-1; CDR3 length: 16; J gene: TRBJ1-5; CDR3 DNA: TGCGCCAGCAGCCAAGATCCAGGGGGCCGGTTTCAGCCCCAGCATTTT; CDR3 protein: CASSQDPGGRFQPQHF
D gene: .; V gene: TRBV3-1/TRBV3-2; CDR3 length: 12; J gene: TRBJ1-2; CDR3 DNA: TGTGCCAGCAGCCAATTTAGCTATGGCTACACCTTC; CDR3 protein: CASSQFSYGYTF
D gene: .; V gene: TRBV6-6; CDR3 length: 15; J gene: TRBJ2-7; CDR3 DNA: TGTGCCAGCAGTGACCGGGGACTGGCCTCCTACGAGCAGTACTTC; CDR3 protein: CASSDRGLASYEQYF
D gene: .; V gene: TRBV10-3; CDR3 length: 14; J gene: TRBJ1-2; CDR3 DNA: TGTGCCATCAGTTACATGCAAGGTAACTATGGCTACACCTTC; CDR3 protein: CAISYMQGNYGYTF
D gene: TRBD1; V gene: TRBV6-5; CDR3 length: 14; J gene: TRBJ1-2; CDR3 DNA: TGTGCCAGCAGTTACGGTGGGACAGGGGGCGGCTACACCTTC; CDR3 protein: CASSYGGTGGGYTF
D gene: TRBD1; V gene: TRBV2; CDR3 length: 14; J gene: TRBJ2-5; CDR3 DNA: TGTGCCAGCAGTGAAGCGTACAGGGGTAAGACCCAGTACTTC; CDR3 protein: CASSEAYRGKTQYF
D gene: .; V gene: TRBV19; CDR3 length: 13; J gene: TRBJ1-6; CDR3 DNA: TGTGCCAGCACGGGGCAGTTTAATTCACCCCTCCACTTT; CDR3 protein: CASTGQFNSPLHF
D gene: .; V gene: TRBV3-1/TRBV3-2; CDR3 length: 14; J gene: TRBJ1-2; CDR3 DNA: TGTGCCAGCAGCCAAGTTACCGGGGGCTTTGGCTACACCTTC; CDR3 protein: CASSQVTGGFGYTF
D gene: TRBD1; V gene: TRBV24-1; CDR3 length: 16; J gene: TRBJ1-2; CDR3 DNA: TGTGCCACCAGTGCGGGGCAAATGGACAGGGGACGTGGCTACACCTTC; CDR3 protein: CATSAGQMDRGRGYTF
D gene: .; V gene: TRBV27; CDR3 length: 14; J gene: TRBJ2-7; CDR3 DNA: TGTGCCAGCAGTTTCTTGGCAGGAGCCCACGAGCAGTACTTC; CDR3 protein: CASSFLAGAHEQYF
D gene: .; V gene: TRBV3-1/TRBV3-2; CDR3 length: 16; J gene: TRBJ2-3; CDR3 DNA: TGTGCCAGCAGCCAGGGGGGCGGGACAGGCACAGATACGCAGTATTTT; CDR3 protein: CASSQGGGTGTDTQYF